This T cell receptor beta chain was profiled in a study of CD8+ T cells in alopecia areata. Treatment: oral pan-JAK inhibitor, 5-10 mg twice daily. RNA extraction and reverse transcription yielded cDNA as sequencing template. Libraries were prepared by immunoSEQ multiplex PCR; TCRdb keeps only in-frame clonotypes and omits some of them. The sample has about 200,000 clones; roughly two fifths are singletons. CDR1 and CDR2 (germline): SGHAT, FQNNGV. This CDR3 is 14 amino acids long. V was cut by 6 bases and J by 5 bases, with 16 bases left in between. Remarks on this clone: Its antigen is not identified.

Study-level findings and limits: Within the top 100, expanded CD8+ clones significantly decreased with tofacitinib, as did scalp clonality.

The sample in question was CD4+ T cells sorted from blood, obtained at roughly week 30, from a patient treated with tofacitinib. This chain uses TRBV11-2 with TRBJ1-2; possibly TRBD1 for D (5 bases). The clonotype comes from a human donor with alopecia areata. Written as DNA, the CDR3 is TGTGCCAGCAGACCGCTGGGGGTGCGTTATGGCTACACCTTC. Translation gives CASRPLGVRYGYTF.